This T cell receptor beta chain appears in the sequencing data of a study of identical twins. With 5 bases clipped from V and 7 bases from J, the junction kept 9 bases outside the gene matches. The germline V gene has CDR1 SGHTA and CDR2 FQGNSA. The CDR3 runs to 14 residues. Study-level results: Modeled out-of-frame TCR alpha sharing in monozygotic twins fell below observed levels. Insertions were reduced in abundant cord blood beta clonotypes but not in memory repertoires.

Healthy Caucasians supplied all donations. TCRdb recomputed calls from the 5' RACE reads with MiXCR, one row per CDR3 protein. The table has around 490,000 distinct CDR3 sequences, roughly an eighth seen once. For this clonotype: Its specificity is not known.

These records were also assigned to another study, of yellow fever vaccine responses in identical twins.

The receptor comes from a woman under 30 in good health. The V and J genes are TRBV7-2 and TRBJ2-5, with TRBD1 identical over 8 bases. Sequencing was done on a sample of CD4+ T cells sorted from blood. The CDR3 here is CASSRRTGRGTQYF. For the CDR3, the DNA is TGTGCCAGCAGCCGTCGGACAGGGCGAGGGACCCAGTACTTC.